The source of this T cell receptor (beta chain) is a study of T-cell memory formation after mild COVID-19. Study overall: Among the donors, TCR clusters were largely specific to each donor. Whole-study findings and limits: Mainly in CM and EM were contracting CD4+ clones; CD8+ were in EMRA. Clones that got smaller from day 15 to 85 had even CD4/CD8, while clones growing later tipped toward CD4+.

V gave up 1 base and J gave up 5 bases, with 14 bases separating them. The V gene's germline CDR1 is SGHRS and CDR2 YFSETQ. CDR3 length: 15 amino acids. Worth noting for this clonotype: Antigen: not known.

Using constant-segment primers, 5'RACE produced TCR alpha and TCR beta cDNA libraries carrying sample barcodes and UMIs. MiXCR, applied by TCRdb to the 5' RACE reads, yields one record per CDR3 protein. Found here are under 300,000 distinct CDR3 sequences, roughly 15% of them singletons; the top ten hold 3.5%. This clonotype was sampled from a man younger than 35 who had mild COVID-19 (a few samples of this study predate the infection). Cell type and time point are not known. The specimen sequenced was PBMCs or a T cell subset sorted from them (not recorded which). This chain links TRBV5-1 with TRBJ2-3; the D call may be TRBD1 or TRBD2 (5 bases each). The CDR3 region has the DNA TGCGCCAGCAGCTTGTTCGGCAGGGACGGAGATACGCAGTATTTT. It yields the protein CASSLFGRDGDTQYF. The whole variable domain, filled in from reference TRBV5-1 and TRBJ2-3, reads KAGVTQTPRYLIKTRGQQVTLSCSPISGHRSVSWYQQTPGQGLQFLFEYFSETQRNKGNFPGRFSGRQFSNSRSEMNVSTLELGDSALYLCASSLFGRDGDTQYFGPGTRLTVL.